This is a list of T cell receptor beta chains from one sample in a study of blood T cell repertoires in COVID-19. Clones were read by immunoSEQ multiplex PCR, and TCRdb kept only the in-frame ones, dropping some. The sample contains a few hundred thousand clones, over 75% of which appear only once. Material: PBMCs or T cells enriched from blood (not recorded which). All receptors derive from a man between 18 and 29 years old who had recovered from COVID-19. CDR3s include the opening cysteine and the closing phenylalanine or tryptophan. The D gene is left open where the match is weak. Clone sizes are given selectively: once, few, many, or a class where the clone is expanded.

TRBJ1-3,-,-,TRBV19,CASSYDRSSSGNTIYF,TGTGCCAGTAGTTACGACAGGTCGAGCTCTGGAAACACCATATATTTT
TRBJ2-2,-,-,TRBV6-5,CASSYVQTGELFF,TGTGCCAGCAGTTACGTTCAAACCGGGGAGCTGTTTTTT
TRBJ1-5,-,-,TRBV10-3,CASRTGDYSNQPQHF,TGTGCCAGCCGTACGGGGGATTATAGCAATCAGCCCCAGCATTTT
TRBJ1-1,-,many,TRBV6-5,CASGRSRDTEAFF,TGTGCCAGCGGGAGATCCCGGGACACTGAAGCTTTCTTT
TRBJ2-7,TRBD1,-,TRBV4-3,CASSRRQGEQYF,TGCGCCAGCAGCCGAAGACAGGGCGAGCAGTACTTC
TRBJ1-1,-,-,TRBV2,CASEALNTEAFF,TGTGCCTCGGAGGCCCTGAACACTGAAGCTTTCTTT
TRBJ1-2,TRBD1,few,TRBV6-1,CASSETGEGGYTF,TGTGCCAGCAGTGAGACAGGGGAGGGGGGCTACACCTTC
TRBJ2-5,-,-,TRBV3-1/TRBV3-2,CASSHLDSQETQYF,TGTGCCAGCAGCCACCTGGACAGTCAAGAGACCCAGTACTTC
TRBJ2-5,TRBD2,-,TRBV5-4,CASSLRGGQETQYF,TGTGCCAGCAGTTTGCGGGGGGGGCAAGAGACCCAGTACTTC
TRBJ1-3,TRBD1,-,TRBV11-2,CASSDRRRGGLGGNTIYF,TGTGCCAGCAGCGATAGGCGTCGAGGGGGCTTGGGAGGAAACACCATATATTTT
TRBJ2-7,-,-,TRBV21-1,CCHRVSTFSYEQYF,TGTTGTCACAGGGTCTCCACATTTTCCTACGAGCAGTACTTC
TRBJ2-1,TRBD2,-,TRBV3-1/TRBV3-2,CASSQATGGLNEQFF,TGTGCCAGCAGCCAAGCAACGGGGGGGCTCAATGAGCAGTTCTTC
TRBJ1-2,TRBD1,-,TRBV28,CASSFADRGRRHGYTF,TGTGCCAGCAGTTTTGCCGACAGGGGGCGCAGGCATGGCTACACCTTC
TRBJ1-2,-,once,TRBV4-3,CASSHDPQVPNGYTF,TGCGCCAGCAGCCATGATCCACAGGTCCCGAATGGCTACACCTTC
TRBJ2-7,-,-,TRBV6-5,CASNWQGSNEQYF,TGTGCCAGCAATTGGCAGGGGAGTAACGAGCAGTACTTC
TRBJ1-2,TRBD1,few,TRBV28,CASSSGTGPALYGYTF,TGTGCCAGCAGTTCTGGGACAGGGCCCGCGCTATATGGCTACACCTTC
TRBJ2-7,TRBD2,-,TRBV5-4,CAGGDSGRGFYYEQYF,TGTGCCGGAGGTGATAGCGGGAGGGGATTTTACTACGAGCAGTACTTC
TRBJ2-7,-,-,TRBV11-2,CASSPPGAKRSYEQYF,TGTGCCAGCAGCCCCCCTGGGGCTAAGAGGTCCTACGAGCAGTACTTC
TRBJ2-3,-,-,TRBV28,CASSPYEGSRDTQYF,TGTGCCAGCAGTCCGTACGAAGGGAGTAGGGATACGCAGTATTTT
TRBJ2-2,TRBD2,few,TRBV9,CASSVVLAGAVGELFF,TGTGCCAGCAGCGTAGTACTAGCGGGAGCGGTCGGGGAGCTGTTTTTT
TRBJ1-1,-,-,TRBV7-9,CASSPGALNTEAFF,TGTGCCAGCAGCCCTGGAGCCTTGAACACTGAAGCTTTCTTT
TRBJ1-2,TRBD1,-,TRBV28,CASRTGPNYGYTF,TGTGCCAGCAGGACAGGGCCTAACTATGGCTACACCTTC
TRBJ2-7,TRBD2,-,TRBV10-2,CASSEPLRLAGAHEQYF,TGCGCCAGCAGTGAGCCCTTAAGACTAGCGGGGGCCCACGAGCAGTACTTC
TRBJ2-1,TRBD2,-,TRBV9,CASSVATGLAGINEQFF,TGTGCCAGCAGCGTAGCCACAGGACTAGCGGGAATCAATGAGCAGTTCTTC
TRBJ1-2,-,-,TRBV3-1/TRBV3-2,CASSQAGQPYRGYTF,TGTGCCAGCAGCCAAGCAGGCCAACCCTATCGTGGCTACACCTTC
TRBJ1-6,TRBD1,-,TRBV27,CAYRTGTNSPLHF,TGTGCCTATCGGACAGGGACTAATTCACCCCTCCACTTT
TRBJ2-2,TRBD2,-,TRBV20-1,CSASGLAGAGELFF,TGCAGTGCTAGTGGACTAGCGGGGGCCGGGGAGCTGTTTTTT
TRBJ1-2,TRBD1,-,TRBV4-1,CASSPNPTGGGYTF,TGCGCCAGCAGCCCGAATCCGACAGGGGGTGGCTACACCTTC
TRBJ1-5,-,once,TRBV6-1,CASSEGRSFGRQPQHF,TGTGCCAGCAGTGAAGGACGGTCGTTTGGCAGGCAGCCCCAGCATTTT
TRBJ2-5,TRBD2,once,TRBV5-1,CASAGGTSGQTQYF,TGCGCCAGCGCCGGGGGGACTAGCGGACAGACCCAGTACTTC
TRBJ1-3,-,-,TRBV7-6,CASSPGTVSGNTIYF,TGTGCCAGCAGCCCCGGGACTGTCTCTGGAAACACCATATATTTT
TRBJ2-7,TRBD1,-,TRBV10-3,CAISTGQAAYEQYF,TGTGCCATCAGCACGGGACAGGCCGCCTACGAGCAGTACTTC
TRBJ2-1,-,-,TRBV28,CASSLAGNDRGQFF,TGTGCCAGCAGTTTAGCGGGGAACGATCGAGGGCAGTTCTTC
TRBJ1-6,-,once,TRBV3-1/TRBV3-2,CASSQGGTSSYNSPLHF,TGTGCCAGCAGCCAAGGGGGGACAAGCTCCTATAATTCACCCCTCCACTTT
TRBJ2-7,TRBD1,-,TRBV5-1,CASSPGQGASYEQYF,TGCGCCAGCAGCCCGGGACAGGGGGCCTCCTACGAGCAGTACTTC
TRBJ1-1,-,-,TRBV10-3,CAIRERTGLSTEAFF,TGTGCCATCAGGGAACGTACAGGGTTGAGCACTGAAGCTTTCTTT
TRBJ1-1,-,-,TRBV10-1,CASRVTGSMNTEAFF,TGCGCCAGCAGAGTTACAGGGTCCATGAACACTGAAGCTTTCTTT
TRBJ2-2,TRBD2,once,TRBV19,CATLLSGAAMGELFF,TGTGCCACCCTTTTGAGCGGGGCTGCGATGGGGGAGCTGTTTTTT
TRBJ1-3,TRBD1,few,TRBV3-1/TRBV3-2,CASSRGTGVSGNTIYF,TGTGCCAGCAGCCGTGGGACAGGGGTGTCTGGAAACACCATATATTTT
TRBJ2-1,-,-,TRBV4-1,CASSQDGPRDNEQFF,TGCGCCAGCAGCCAAGATGGACCGCGGGACAATGAGCAGTTCTTC
TRBJ2-1,TRBD1,-,TRBV3-1/TRBV3-2,CASSSQQGARYNEQFF,TGTGCCAGCAGCTCCCAGCAGGGGGCGAGGTACAATGAGCAGTTCTTC
TRBJ1-1,-,-,TRBV7-9,CASSREGMNTEAFF,TGTGCCAGCAGCCGGGAGGGTATGAACACTGAAGCTTTCTTT
TRBJ2-1,-,-,TRBV7-8,CASNLHRDNSYNEQFF,TGTGCCAGCAACCTCCACCGGGACAACTCCTACAATGAGCAGTTCTTC
TRBJ1-2,-,-,TRBV18,CASSPLRGGDYGYTF,TGTGCCAGCTCACCGTTACGGGGAGGAGACTATGGCTACACCTTC
TRBJ1-5,-,once,TRBV7-2,CASSLVAGSNQPQHF,TGTGCCAGCAGCCTAGTCGCAGGGAGCAATCAGCCCCAGCATTTT
TRBJ2-7,-,-,TRBV6-2/TRBV6-3,CASSYPGKVQYF,TGTGCCAGCAGTTACCCAGGGAAGGTGCAGTACTTC
TRBJ2-1,-,-,TRBV19,CASSLGGRNEQFF,TGTGCCAGTAGTTTGGGGGGGCGAAATGAGCAGTTCTTC
TRBJ1-3,TRBD1,-,TRBV5-1,CASSLALGQGGNTIYF,TGCGCCAGCAGCTTGGCGCTGGGACAGGGAGGAAACACCATATATTTT
TRBJ1-4,TRBD1,-,TRBV28,CASSLTGVRRREKLFF,TGTGCCAGCAGTTTGACAGGGGTCAGGCGGCGAGAAAAACTGTTTTTT
TRBJ1-4,TRBD1,-,TRBV15,CATSRVGQGHNEKLFF,TGTGCCACCAGCAGAGTTGGACAGGGGCATAATGAAAAACTGTTTTTT
TRBJ2-7,-,-,TRBV27,CASSLRADYFEQYF,TGTGCCAGCAGTTTACGCGCGGACTATTTCGAGCAGTACTTC
TRBJ2-3,-,many,TRBV19,CASSTGIGLGTQYF,TGTGCCAGTAGTACGGGGATCGGACTCGGAACGCAGTATTTT
TRBJ2-3,TRBD2,-,TRBV19,CASSRIAGGGITDTQYF,TGTGCCAGTAGTCGAATTGCCGGCGGGGGGATCACAGATACGCAGTATTTT
TRBJ1-1,-,-,TRBV5-1,CASSFQGSKAFF,TGCGCCAGCAGCTTTCAGGGGTCAAAAGCTTTCTTT
TRBJ2-1,TRBD2,-,TRBV6-5,CASTGLARYNEQFF,TGTGCCAGCACCGGACTAGCGAGGTACAATGAGCAGTTCTTC
TRBJ1-6,-,-,TRBV5-1,CASSSDSTNSPLHF,TGCGCCAGCAGCTCGGACAGTACAAATTCACCCCTCCACTTT
TRBJ2-1,-,-,TRBV27,CASRTLTIVGNEQFF,TGTGCCAGCAGAACTTTGACTATCGTAGGCAATGAGCAGTTCTTC
TRBJ1-5,-,few,TRBV6-1,CASSDQAPYGSQPQHF,TGTGCCAGCAGTGATCAGGCGCCTTACGGTAGTCAGCCCCAGCATTTT
TRBJ1-1,TRBD1,-,TRBV15,CATSREQTGFGVTEAFF,TGTGCCACCAGCAGAGAACAGACAGGGTTCGGTGTCACTGAAGCTTTCTTT